Listed below are T cell receptor beta chains from one sample, sequenced in a study of T and B cells in COVID-19 patients. TCRdb reprocessed the multiplex PCR reads via MiXCR and lists one record per CDR3 protein. The table has about 7,100 distinct CDR3 sequences, approximately 24% seen once. The sequenced material came from blood. These receptors were obtained from a human donor with active COVID-19. Each CDR3 is given with its conserved first and last residue.

j_call	v_call	cdr3_aa
TRBJ2-7	TRBV6-5	CASSTTSGATYEQYF
TRBJ2-1	TRBV7-2	CASQREISYNEQFF
TRBJ2-3	TRBV20-1	CSARLAGGDTQYF
TRBJ1-1	TRBV27	CASSYFSFGNTEAFF
TRBJ2-3	TRBV11-3	CASSATGGGWADTQYF
TRBJ2-1	TRBV13	CASSFRAGTSPHEQFF
TRBJ2-3	TRBV10-3	CAISVTNSRGVHTDTQYF
TRBJ2-1	TRBV6-6	CASRGAGDSYNEQFF
TRBJ2-5	TRBV19	CASKRSGIQETQYF
TRBJ2-6	TRBV5-1	CASGTDVSGANVLTF
TRBJ2-7	TRBV11-3	CASSHWTSGSYEQYF
TRBJ2-1	TRBV20-1	CSARNLKHSGRHNEQFF
TRBJ2-7	TRBV6-5	CASSYSYRATYEQYF
TRBJ2-1	TRBV7-6	CASSLVGDTQFF
TRBJ2-1	TRBV14	CASSQAIGNEQFF
TRBJ1-5	TRBV7-6	CASSLDGGKSQHF
TRBJ2-1	TRBV7-2	CASSLDGAVEGEQFF
TRBJ1-1	TRBV27	CASSFQAGLGTEAFF
TRBJ2-3	TRBV5-1	CVSSLALQMDLLIADTQYF
TRBJ2-7	TRBV28	CASSLAAGQYF
TRBJ1-1	TRBV7-9	CASSPHIPEAFF
TRBJ2-7	TRBV20-1	CSARSQRTSGSSYEQYF
TRBJ2-1	TRBV29-1	CSVGGDTGTGYNEQFF
TRBJ2-7	TRBV27	CASSDRGLAGPYEQYF
TRBJ2-3	TRBV5-1	CASSLDPSTDTQYF
TRBJ2-2	TRBV19	CASSILFGQGGTGELFF
TRBJ2-7	TRBV20-1	CSAREAGVEQYF
TRBJ2-3	TRBV10-2	CASRVAGADTQYF
TRBJ2-2	TRBV7-6	CASSLISGRAGTGELFF
TRBJ2-1	TRBV11-3	CASTLLNGNGEQFF
TRBJ2-3	TRBV9	CASSVAPQRAYSTDTQYF
TRBJ1-6	TRBV2	CASSESHGAYNSPLHF
TRBJ2-7	TRBV19	CASSIGSSGVREQYF
TRBJ2-2	TRBV27	CASRRTSGRATTGELFF